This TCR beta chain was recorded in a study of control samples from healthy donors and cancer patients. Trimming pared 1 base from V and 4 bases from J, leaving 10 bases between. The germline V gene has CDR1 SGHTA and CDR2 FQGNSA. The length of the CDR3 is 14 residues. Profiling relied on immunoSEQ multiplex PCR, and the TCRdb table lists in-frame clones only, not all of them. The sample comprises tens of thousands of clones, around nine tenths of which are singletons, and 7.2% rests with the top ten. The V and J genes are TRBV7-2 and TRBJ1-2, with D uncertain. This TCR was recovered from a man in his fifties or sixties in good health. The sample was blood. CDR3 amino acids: CASSLGAALYGYTF. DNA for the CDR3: TGTGCCAGCAGCTTAGGCGCAGCGCTCTATGGCTACACCTTC.